One and the same sample provided the 23 T cell receptor beta chains below, sequenced in a study of T cells in Graves' hyperthyroidism and ophthalmopathy. RNA transcripts provided the source from which TCR beta CDR3 regions were amplified. When the TCR CDR3 underwent first-round RT-PCR, the HTBI primer set was used. TCRdb ran MiXCR on the multiplex PCR reads and lists one entry per CDR3 protein. The sample lists about 420,000 distinct CDR3 sequences; roughly 15% were seen once. Sequenced sample: blood. These receptors originate from a woman aged 18-30 years with Graves' hyperthyroidism.

In its sample, this clonotype was seen many times. The chain recombines TRBV28 with TRBJ2-7; 9 bases align to TRBD1. Germline V gives CDR1 MDHEN, CDR2 SYDVKM. V shed 5 bases and J 1 base; nucleotides not matched to a gene: 6. There are 15 residues in the CDR3. In DNA, the CDR3 is TGTGCCAGCAGTGGACCGGGACAGGGATCCTACGAGCAGTACTTC. Its translation is CASSGPGQGSYEQYF.

This sequence joins TRBV30 and TRBJ1-5; D is possibly TRBD1 (5 bases). Trimming took off 3 bases at V and 2 bases at J, with 20 bases between the two ends. The CDR3 contains 17 residues. Germline CDR1 is GTSNPN and CDR2 is SVGIG (reference sequence). CDR3 loop: CAWSESGARWRNQPQHF. Here the CDR3 DNA reads TGTGCCTGGAGCGAGAGCGGGGCCCGTTGGCGCAATCAGCCCCAGCATTTT.

This chain uses TRBV4-3 with TRBJ2-3; TRBD2 matches at 7 bases. The germline V gene encodes CDR1 LGHNA and CDR2 YSLEER. The CDR3 loop spans 15 amino acids. The trim removed 0 bases at V and 4 bases at J, leaving 4 bases unmatched. CDR3 sequence reads: CASSQEGGKADTQYF. Here the CDR3 DNA reads TGCGCCAGCAGCCAAGAGGGAGGGAAGGCAGATACGCAGTATTTT.

This clonotype was picked up many times. CDR3 in DNA: TGTGCCAGCAGTTTTGGACAGGGTGGGAAGGAATCACCCCTCCACTTT. Translation: CASSFGQGGKESPLHF. This chain joins TRBV12-3 or TRBV12-4 and TRBJ1-6, with TRBD1 matching over 8 bases. This CDR3 is 16 amino acids long. The trim removed 3 bases at V and 10 bases at J, leaving 11 bases unmatched.

V gene TRBV18 combines with J gene TRBJ1-6; possibly TRBD1 for D (5 bases). Trimming pared 6 bases from V and 7 bases from J, leaving 16 bases between. The CDR3 is 15 residues long. CDR1 is KGHSH, CDR2 LQKENI, per germline. CDR3 nucleotide sequence: TGTGCCAGCTCGCAAGGGGCGCCGAAGAATTCACCCCTCCACTTT. This translates into CASSQGAPKNSPLHF.

This clonotype was seen repeatedly, ten times or more. This chain connects TRBV18 to TRBJ1-6, with D unresolved. Trimming stripped 6 bases from V and 2 bases from J, with 8 bases between. The CDR3 consists of 14 residues. Germline loops: CDR1 KGHSH, CDR2 LQKENI. DNA for the CDR3: TGTGCCAGCTCCCAGGAGGCCTATAATTCACCCCTCCACTTT. Its translation: CASSQEAYNSPLHF.

This clonotype has ten or more counts. CDR3 sequence reads: CSARGIRATYEQYF. The DNA for the CDR3 is TGCAGTGCTAGGGGGATACGCGCTACCTACGAGCAGTACTTC. The chain combines TRBV20-1 with TRBJ2-7; D is undetermined. The CDR3 consists of 14 residues. CDR1 is DFQATT and CDR2 is SNEGSKA in the germline V gene (reference sequence). Between the trimmed V and J ends, which lost 3 bases and 2 bases, there was a span of 14 bases.

This clonotype was found many times. This chain connects TRBV12-5 to TRBJ1-2, with 9 bases that match TRBD1. Per the germline V gene, CDR1 is LGHNT and CDR2 is FRNRAP. This CDR3 is 14 amino acids long. V shed 7 bases, J shed 6 bases, and the junction held 9 bases outside the gene matches. CDR3: CASALGQGLDGYTF. The CDR3 bases are TGTGCTAGTGCCCTTGGACAGGGGTTGGATGGCTACACCTTC.

This clonotype showed up many times. The chain combines TRBV6-1 with TRBJ2-3; possible D gene TRBD2, 6 bases. CDR3 size: 19 residues. Trimming took off 4 bases at V and 1 base at J, with 24 bases between the two ends. The germline CDR1 and CDR2 sequences are MNHNS and SASEGT. In nucleotides, the CDR3 is TGTGCCAGCAGTGTCGGGACTTCGGAGCAATTAATCGGCACAGATACGCAGTATTTT. It is translated as CASSVGTSEQLIGTDTQYF.

Turning to this clonotype: The junction departs from the called germline gene at one end, perhaps through a read error. The CDR3 reads CAISGEGQFLSYNEQFF. The CDR3 DNA is TGTGCCATCAGTGGAGAAGGACAGTTTCTTTCCTACAATGAGCAGTTCTTC. The chain recombines TRBV12-3 or TRBV12-4 with TRBJ2-1; D is possibly TRBD1 (6 bases). The CDR3 totals 17 residues.

This clonotype was counted at least ten times. V and J are TRBV12-3 or TRBV12-4 and TRBJ1-1, with D possibly TRBD1 on 5 matching bases. The V and J ends lost 3 bases and 6 bases respectively, with 8 bases between them. The CDR3 has 12 residues. Written as DNA, the CDR3 is TGTGCCAGCAGTTTTTGGGGCTCTGAAGCTTTCTTT. This sequence encodes CASSFWGSEAFF.

This clonotype was detected ten times or more. In DNA form, the CDR3 reads TGTGCCAGCAACTCAGATCCGAACACTGAAGCTTTCTTT. It yields the protein CASNSDPNTEAFF. V is TRBV2 and J is TRBJ1-1; D gene unclear. Germline-derived CDR1 and CDR2 are SNHLY and FYNNEI. The CDR3 sequence is 13 residues long. V dropped 7 bases and J dropped 1 base, with 10 bases sitting between them.

This clonotype appeared many times. The chain carries TRBV30 and TRBJ1-2; D not certain. The germline V gene has CDR1 GTSNPN and CDR2 SVGIG (reference sequence). The CDR3 has 17 amino acids. V shed 3 bases and J shed 0 bases, with 20 bases lying between them. The CDR3 protein is CAWSPFTERRTNYGYTF. CDR3 DNA: TGTGCCTGGAGCCCCTTTACGGAGCGCAGAACTAACTATGGCTACACCTTC.

The table lists this clonotype with many counts. The genes are TRBV11-2 and TRBJ2-7, with D uncertain. This CDR3 region has 18 residues. Germline CDR1 SGHAT, CDR2 FQNNGV. V shed 0 bases and J shed 0 bases, with 18 bases lying between them. The CDR3 region is CASSLDRGGDTYSYEQYF. The CDR3 nucleotides read TGTGCCAGCAGCTTAGATAGAGGTGGGGATACTTACTCCTACGAGCAGTACTTC.

This clonotype has ten or more counts. This rearrangement joins TRBV29-1 to TRBJ1-1; TRBD1 aligns across 8 bases. V was clipped by 5 bases and J by 1 base; unmatched bases: 6. The CDR3 extends over 14 amino acids. The germline V gene has CDR1 SQVTM and CDR2 ANQGSEA. The CDR3 nucleotides read TGCAGCGTTAGGCCCGGGACAGGGAACACTGAAGCTTTCTTT. Its protein product is CSVRPGTGNTEAFF. The complete variable domain, with remaining parts taken from reference TRBV29-1 and TRBJ1-1, reads SAVISQKPSRDICQRGTSLTIQCQVDSQVTMMFWYRQQPGQSLTLIATANQGSEATYESGFVIDKFPISRPNLTFSTLTVSNMSPEDSSIYLCSVRPGTGNTEAFFGQGTRLTVV.

There are a few counts of this clonotype. CDR3 sequence (DNA): TGCAGTGCGAGGGGTGGGGGAGGGCCGGCCTACGAGCAGTACTTC. Its protein product is CSARGGGGPAYEQYF. The chain couples TRBV20-1 to TRBJ2-7, with TRBD2 identical over 7 bases. This CDR3 spans 15 amino acids. Germline V gene sequence: CDR1 DFQATT, CDR2 SNEGSKA (reference sequence). V was clipped by 6 bases and J by 2 bases; unmatched bases: 13.

The V and J genes are TRBV20-1 and TRBJ2-1; 13 bases match TRBD2. With 6 bases clipped from V and 8 bases from J, the junction kept 7 bases outside the gene matches. The CDR3 has 14 residues. Germline loops: CDR1 DFQATT, CDR2 SNEGSKA (reference sequence). The DNA of the CDR3 is TGCAGTGCGCTGGGACTAGCGGGAAGGGATGAGCAGTTCTTC. It codes for CSALGLAGRDEQFF.

A remark on this clonotype: This sequence may be a read error, since a much larger clone differs from it by one base. The V gene is TRBV11-1, the J gene TRBJ2-7, with D perhaps given as TRBD1 or TRBD2 (5 bases each). The ends were cut back, 1 base at V and 6 bases at J, with 10 bases in the middle. Looked up from germline, CDR1 is SGHAT and CDR2 is FQDESV (reference sequence). The CDR3 totals 13 residues. As DNA, the CDR3 is TGTGCCAGCAGCTTAGGGGGGTATACCGAGCAGTACTTC. As protein: CASSLGGYTEQYF.

There are many counts of this clonotype. The chain carries TRBV12-3 or TRBV12-4 and TRBJ1-1; D possibly corresponds to TRBD1 (6 bases). Between the trimmed V and J ends, which lost 6 bases and 2 bases, there was a span of 16 bases. The length of the CDR3 is 15 residues. The CDR3 loop is CASRDTRTENTEAFF. CDR3 nucleotides: TGTGCCAGCAGGGACACACGGACAGAAAACACTGAAGCTTTCTTT.

This clonotype was detected ten times or more. The genes are TRBV28 and TRBJ2-1; 14 positions match TRBD2. The CDR3 runs 15 residues. Germline lookup yields CDR1 MDHEN and CDR2 SYDVKM. J lost 7 bases, V lost 6 bases, and 5 bases had no gene match. The CDR3 region has the DNA TGTGCCAGCAGCGGGACTAGCGGGAGTAGGAATGAGCAGTTCTTC. Protein: CASSGTSGSRNEQFF.

This clonotype showed up many times. The V call is TRBV4-1, the J call TRBJ1-2; 8 nucleotides match TRBD1. Trimming cost V 1 base and J 4 bases; bases outside gene matches: 5. The CDR3 is 15 residues long. The germline gives CDR1 MGHRA, CDR2 YSYEKL. The CDR3: CASSQAGTGSYGYTF. CDR3 sequence (DNA): TGCGCCAGCAGCCAAGCCGGGACAGGAAGCTATGGCTACACCTTC.

This clonotype was counted many times. The chain joins TRBV9 to TRBJ2-1; maybe TRBD2 (5 bases). Germline loops: CDR1 SGDLS, CDR2 YYNGEE. The ends were cut back, 2 bases at V and 0 bases at J, with 18 bases in the middle. This CDR3 region has 18 residues. CDR3 sequence (DNA): TGTGCCAGCAGCGTCGCCCAGGCAGCGGAGAGCTCCTACAATGAGCAGTTCTTC. It specifies CASSVAQAAESSYNEQFF.

This clonotype was found many times. This chain joins TRBV5-6 and TRBJ1-1; D is undetermined. This CDR3 has 14 amino acids. V lost 4 bases and J lost 7, with 17 bases in between. Per germline, CDR1 SGHDT and CDR2 YYEEEE. The DNA of the CDR3 is TGTGCCAGCAGCACCCCTTCCGGAGAACTTGAAGCTTTCTTT. The encoded protein is CASSTPSGELEAFF.